A selection of T cell receptor beta chains follows, all from one sample in a study of blood T cell repertoires in COVID-19. Assay: immunoSEQ multiplex PCR; the TCRdb copy retains only in-frame clones and omits some. The sample includes 270,000 or so clones, approximately 90% of them seen just once. Sequenced sample: PBMCs or T cells enriched from blood (not recorded which). These receptors were taken from a woman aged 30 to 39 with acute COVID-19. CDR3s include the opening cysteine and the closing phenylalanine or tryptophan. The order of the fields is J gene, clone size, D gene, V gene, CDR3 DNA, CDR3 protein. The D gene is left open where the match is weak. The size of a clone is reported for some rows only, either as once, few or many, or as a class for expanded clones.

J: TRBJ1-2; size: -; D: -; V: TRBV19; DNA: TGTGCCAGTAGTATAAGCCAAAATAACTATGGCTACACCTTC; CDR3: CASSISQNNYGYTF
J: TRBJ1-1; size: -; D: -; V: TRBV29-1; DNA: TGCAGCGGATACAGGGAAGGGGAGACTGAAGCTTTCTTT; CDR3: CSGYREGETEAFF
J: TRBJ2-3; size: once; D: TRBD2; V: TRBV5-1; DNA: TGCGCCAGCAGCTCCGGGACTAGCGGGAGGTGGGATACGCAGTATTTT; CDR3: CASSSGTSGRWDTQYF
J: TRBJ2-7; size: -; D: TRBD1; V: TRBV5-4; DNA: TGTGCCAGCAGCTCTCTGACAGGGGCCAGCTCCTACGAGCAGTACTTC; CDR3: CASSSLTGASSYEQYF
J: TRBJ2-3; size: -; D: -; V: TRBV30; DNA: TGTGCCTGGAGTTCCACTAGCACAGATACGCAGTATTTT; CDR3: CAWSSTSTDTQYF
J: TRBJ2-1; size: -; D: -; V: TRBV14; DNA: TGTGCCAGCAGCCCTCGGAGGAGCTCCTACAATGAGCAGTTCTTC; CDR3: CASSPRRSSYNEQFF
J: TRBJ2-7; size: -; D: -; V: TRBV6-5; DNA: TGTGCCAGCAGTCCTAGAGAATGGTCCTACGAGCAGTACTTC; CDR3: CASSPREWSYEQYF
J: TRBJ2-1; size: -; D: -; V: TRBV4-3; DNA: TGCGCCAGCAGCCAAGTCCCGCCCGCCACAGGGGAGGACAATGAGCAGTTCTTC; CDR3: CASSQVPPATGEDNEQFF
J: TRBJ2-1; size: -; D: -; V: TRBV4-2; DNA: TGTGCCAGCAGCCGGCGGGACGAGCAGTTCTTC; CDR3: CASSRRDEQFF
J: TRBJ2-7; size: -; D: -; V: TRBV30; DNA: TGTGCCTGGAGCCCTAAGATAGCCGCGGGCCCCTACGAGCAGTACTTC; CDR3: CAWSPKIAAGPYEQYF
J: TRBJ1-4; size: few; D: -; V: TRBV14; DNA: TGTGCCAGCAGCCCAAAGGGCGGAGCCGGGGAGGAAAAACTGTTTTTT; CDR3: CASSPKGGAGEEKLFF